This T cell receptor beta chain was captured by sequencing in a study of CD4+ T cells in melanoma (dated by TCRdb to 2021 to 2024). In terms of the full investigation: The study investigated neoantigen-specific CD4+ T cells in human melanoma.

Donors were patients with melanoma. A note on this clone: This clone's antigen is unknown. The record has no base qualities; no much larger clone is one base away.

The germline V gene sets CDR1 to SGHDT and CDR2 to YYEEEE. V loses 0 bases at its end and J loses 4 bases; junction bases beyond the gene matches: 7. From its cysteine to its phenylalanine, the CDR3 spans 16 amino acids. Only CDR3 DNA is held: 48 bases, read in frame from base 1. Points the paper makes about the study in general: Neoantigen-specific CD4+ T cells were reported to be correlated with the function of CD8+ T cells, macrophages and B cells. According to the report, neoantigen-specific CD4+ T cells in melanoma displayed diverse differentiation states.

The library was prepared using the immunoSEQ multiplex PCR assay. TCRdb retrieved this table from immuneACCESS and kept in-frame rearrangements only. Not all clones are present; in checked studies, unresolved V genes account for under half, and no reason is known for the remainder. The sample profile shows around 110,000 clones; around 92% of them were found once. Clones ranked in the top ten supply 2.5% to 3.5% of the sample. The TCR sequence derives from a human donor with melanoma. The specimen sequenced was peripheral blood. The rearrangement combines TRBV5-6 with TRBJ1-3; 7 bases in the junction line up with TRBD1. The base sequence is TGTGCCAGCAGCTTGGCAGCAGGGGGTCCGGGAAACACCATATATTTT. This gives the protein CASSLAAGGPGNTIYF.